A single TCR beta chain is shown here with its context. The antigen is not known. These data come from a study of cytotoxic CD8 clonotypes in ibrutinib-treated CLL. Study information: Partial responses numbered approximately 24 and complete responses 2; after a median about 6 years, roughly 15 stayed remitted and some twelve progressed.

Points from the study as a whole: Having risen at ibrutinib response, clonality had fallen back toward baseline by progression.

Clones were read by immunoSEQ multiplex PCR, and TCRdb kept only the in-frame ones, dropping some. Of about 150,000 clones listed, 70% to 80% were seen once; the top ten hold 13%. The CDR3 covers 15 residues. Trimming shortened V by 2 bases and J by 6 bases, and 14 bases separated the two germline ends. CDR1 and CDR2 from the germline V gene are SNHLY and FYNNEI. Sequencing was performed on PBMCs, taken after 12 months of ibrutinib treatment. This chain uses TRBV2 with TRBJ1-5; D uncertain. This receptor was taken from a human donor with chronic lymphocytic leukemia. CDR3 in amino acids: CASSEIGSWGQPQHF. The CDR3 nucleotides read TGTGCCAGCAGTGAAATAGGTAGTTGGGGTCAGCCCCAGCATTTT.